What follows is one TCR beta chain and its context. Its target is not known. This entry is derived from a study of identical twins. A single record per CDR3 protein comes from TCRdb applying MiXCR to the 5' RACE reads. Among 650,000 to 750,000 distinct CDR3 sequences listed, 21% were seen once. The CDR3 spans 15 residues. V lost 8 bases, J lost 0 bases, and 10 bases stayed unmatched. Germline V gene sequence: CDR1 MGHDK, CDR2 SYGVNS. Study-wide results and caveats: Donors were not followed over many years; analysis was cross-sectional.

These sequences were also reported in another study, on T cells expressing NK-cell markers.

The source is a woman aged 18-29 years in good health. Source material: PBMCs. The rearrangement joins TRBV25-1 to TRBJ2-7; 7 positions agree with TRBD1. CDR3 in amino acids: CASGRAGTASYEQYF. CDR3 DNA: TGTGCCAGCGGACGCGCCGGGACAGCCTCCTACGAGCAGTACTTC.